A selection of T cell receptor beta chains follows, all from one sample in a study of cytomegalovirus exposure and HLA in healthy donors. Assay: immunoSEQ multiplex PCR; the TCRdb copy retains only in-frame clones and omits some. The table lists about 240,000 clones, around 86% of them singletons. The source material was PBMCs. Receptors originate from a woman in her thirties in good health and CMV-seropositive. Both conserved end residues are part of each CDR3. D genes are given only for firm matches. Clone size, where shown, is once, few, many, or a class for clones that have expanded.

D: .; length: 16; V: TRBV4-1; J: TRBJ2-1; size: .; CDR3: CASSQDLAGYVNEQFF; DNA: TGCGCCAGCAGCCAAGATCTTGCGGGTTACGTCAATGAGCAGTTCTTC
D: .; length: 18; V: TRBV21-1; J: TRBJ1-5; size: .; CDR3: CASSSRQDRRGSNQPQHF; DNA: TGTGCCAGCAGCTCCCGACAGGACAGGCGGGGAAGCAATCAGCCCCAGCATTTT
D: .; length: 13; V: TRBV7-3; J: TRBJ1-2; size: once; CDR3: CASSLTRWDGYTF; DNA: TGTGCCAGCAGCCTTACGCGGTGGGATGGCTACACCTTC
D: TRBD2; length: 17; V: TRBV4-1; J: TRBJ2-1; size: .; CDR3: CASSPSRTSGIYNEQFF; DNA: TGCGCCAGCAGCCCTTCGCGGACTAGCGGAATCTACAATGAGCAGTTCTTC
D: TRBD1; length: 11; V: TRBV10-3; J: TRBJ1-1; size: .; CDR3: CAISQDREAFF; DNA: TGTGCCATCAGCCAGGACAGGGAAGCTTTCTTT
D: .; length: 15; V: TRBV19; J: TRBJ2-2; size: .; CDR3: CASSIVLFNTGELFF; DNA: TGTGCCAGTAGTATAGTGCTATTTAACACCGGGGAGCTGTTTTTT
D: .; length: 16; V: TRBV10-1; J: TRBJ2-4; size: .; CDR3: CASSEGEGTSKNIQYF; DNA: TGCGCCAGCAGTGAAGGAGAAGGGACAAGCAAAAACATTCAGTACTTC
D: TRBD2; length: 15; V: TRBV7-6; J: TRBJ2-7; size: .; CDR3: CASSPLAGVAYEQYF; DNA: TGTGCCAGCAGCCCATTAGCGGGAGTAGCCTACGAGCAGTACTTC
D: .; length: 16; V: TRBV28; J: TRBJ2-1; size: once; CDR3: CASSLGRGGSYNEQFF; DNA: TGTGCCAGCAGTTTAGGGCGGGGAGGCTCCTACAATGAGCAGTTCTTC
D: .; length: 13; V: TRBV30; J: TRBJ1-5; size: few; CDR3: CAWSLRDVGPQHF; DNA: TGTGCCTGGAGTCTGCGGGACGTGGGGCCCCAGCATTTT
D: TRBD1; length: 13; V: TRBV5-6; J: TRBJ1-1; size: few; CDR3: CASSVGQFPEAFF; DNA: TGTGCCAGCAGCGTGGGACAGTTTCCTGAAGCTTTCTTT
D: TRBD1; length: 15; V: TRBV4-2; J: TRBJ2-7; size: .; CDR3: CASSQRTTGEVEQYF; DNA: TGTGCCAGCAGCCAAAGGACGACAGGGGAGGTCGAGCAGTACTTC
D: .; length: 13; V: TRBV27; J: TRBJ2-1; size: .; CDR3: CASSPKSPNEQFF; DNA: TGTGCCAGCAGTCCCAAATCCCCCAATGAGCAGTTCTTC
D: .; length: 13; V: TRBV4-1; J: TRBJ1-4; size: .; CDR3: CASSQDRVEKLFF; DNA: TGCGCCAGCAGCCAAGATCGGGTCGAAAAACTGTTTTTT
D: .; length: 14; V: TRBV19; J: TRBJ1-5; size: .; CDR3: CASSIRQSNQPQHF; DNA: TGTGCCAGTAGTATTCGACAGAGCAATCAGCCCCAGCATTTT
D: .; length: 14; V: TRBV18; J: TRBJ1-1; size: .; CDR3: CASSPVGGSTEAFF; DNA: TGTGCCAGCTCACCAGTGGGAGGAAGCACTGAAGCTTTCTTT
D: .; length: 14; V: TRBV5-1; J: TRBJ2-7; size: .; CDR3: CASSFRVGNYEQYF; DNA: TGCGCCAGCAGCTTCAGGGTTGGGAACTACGAGCAGTACTTC
D: TRBD2; length: 18; V: TRBV7-3; J: TRBJ2-1; size: .; CDR3: CASSLTAETSGSRNEQFF; DNA: TGTGCCAGCAGCTTAACGGCAGAAACTAGCGGATCCCGCAATGAGCAGTTCTTC
D: TRBD1; length: 14; V: TRBV10-3; J: TRBJ1-2; size: .; CDR3: CAIRPGQGVGGYTF; DNA: TGTGCCATCAGGCCGGGACAGGGGGTTGGTGGCTACACCTTC
D: .; length: 17; V: TRBV6-4; J: TRBJ1-1; size: .; CDR3: CASSEYGQGLGITEAFF; DNA: TGTGCCAGCAGTGAATACGGGCAGGGGTTGGGAATCACTGAAGCTTTCTTT
D: .; length: 11; V: TRBV20-1; J: TRBJ1-1; size: .; CDR3: CSASRNSEAFF; DNA: TGCAGTGCTAGCCGAAACAGTGAAGCTTTCTTT
D: TRBD1; length: 18; V: TRBV9; J: TRBJ1-3; size: .; CDR3: CASSVVNRGFQVRNTIYF; DNA: TGTGCCAGCAGCGTAGTGAACAGGGGGTTTCAGGTGCGGAACACCATATATTTT
D: .; length: 15; V: TRBV5-4; J: TRBJ2-2; size: .; CDR3: CASSPGLQDTGELFF; DNA: TGTGCCAGCAGCCCTGGGTTGCAGGACACCGGGGAGCTGTTTTTT
D: TRBD1; length: 15; V: TRBV5-1; J: TRBJ2-7; size: .; CDR3: CASSRFGTGAYEQYF; DNA: TGCGCCAGCAGCAGATTCGGGACAGGAGCCTACGAGCAGTACTTC
D: .; length: 14; V: TRBV30; J: TRBJ1-1; size: .; CDR3: CAWIMRVSDTEAFF; DNA: TGTGCCTGGATAATGAGGGTATCAGACACTGAAGCTTTCTTT
D: TRBD1; length: 19; V: TRBV27; J: TRBJ2-7; size: .; CDR3: CASSPNAVGQGIIGDEQYF; DNA: TGTGCCAGCAGTCCGAATGCCGTGGGACAGGGGATAATCGGGGACGAGCAGTACTTC